Listed here are 10 T cell receptor beta chains from one sample, sequenced in a study of neoadjuvant anti-PD-1 for oral cavity cancer. Time point indicated: after neoadjuvant nivolumab, at surgical resection. The assay was immunoSEQ multiplex PCR, and TCRdb's table has in-frame clones only and misses some. Counted here are 20,000 to 25,000 clones, roughly 29% occurring once; the ten biggest clones make up about 16%. The sample consisted of tumor tissue, taken after nivolumab (anti-PD-1) treatment. Receptor source: a person between 40 and 79 years old with oral cavity squamous cell carcinoma.

The J gene is TRBJ1-2, the V gene TRBV19; maybe TRBD1 (5 bases). Trimming pared 9 bases from V and 0 bases from J, leaving 14 bases between. The germline V gene encodes CDR1 LNHDA and CDR2 SQIVND (reference sequence). The CDR3 spans 14 residues. The CDR3 nucleotides read TGTGCCAGAATTGCCCGGGGGGCTAACTATGGCTACACCTTC. It is translated as CARIARGANYGYTF.

This clone was counted at least ten times. The CDR3 sequence: CAIASDRGTGYTF. CDR3 in DNA: TGTGCCATCGCGTCGGACAGGGGGACTGGCTACACCTTC. J is TRBJ1-2 and V is TRBV10-3, with 10 nucleotides matching TRBD1. The germline gives CDR1 ENHRY, CDR2 SYGVKD. The CDR3 has 13 amino acids. Trimming removed 8 bases from V and 7 bases from J; junction bases left unmatched: 7.

V gene TRBV14 combines with J gene TRBJ2-1; perhaps TRBD2 as D (6 bases). Germline CDR1 and CDR2: SGHDN and FVKESK. V lost 4 bases and J lost 0, with 10 bases in between. This CDR3 comprises 15 residues. For the CDR3, the DNA is TGTGCCAGCAGCCTTCTAGCGAGCTCCTACAATGAGCAGTTCTTC. It encodes CASSLLASSYNEQFF.

CDR3 coding DNA: TGTGCCAGCAGCTTAGACGGGCCAGTAGGCTATGGCTACACCTTC. This gives the protein CASSLDGPVGYGYTF. This chain connects TRBV11-2 to TRBJ1-2, with D uncertain. CDR1 and CDR2 (germline): SGHAT, FQNNGV. V lost 0 bases and J 4 bases, leaving 12 bases between the germline ends. The CDR3 loop spans 15 amino acids.

This clone was counted once. The CDR3 DNA follows: TGTGCCAGCAGCCCGGCCGGCAGGGCCTACGAGCAGTACTTC. This gives the protein CASSPAGRAYEQYF. The rearrangement joins TRBV5-6 to TRBJ2-7; D might be TRBD1 (5 bases). There are 14 residues in the CDR3. Germline loops: CDR1 SGHDT, CDR2 YYEEEE. V was clipped by 4 bases and J by 2 bases, with 13 bases between them.

This clone was detected many times. The rearrangement links TRBV27 to TRBJ1-1; 11 bases are shared with TRBD1. The CDR3 has 15 residues. Germline lookup yields CDR1 MNHEY and CDR2 SMNVEV (reference sequence). V trimming: 7 bases; J trimming: 6 bases; junction bases outside the gene matches: 10. CDR3 amino acids: CASISWDRGTPEAFF. DNA of the CDR3: TGTGCCAGCATATCCTGGGACAGGGGGACCCCTGAAGCTTTCTTT.

V and J are TRBV10-3 and TRBJ1-5; D might be TRBD1 (5 bases). The CDR3 spans 15 residues. The V gene lost 5 bases and the J gene lost 1 base, with 12 bases spanning the gap. Per germline, CDR1 ENHRY and CDR2 SYGVKD. The CDR3 loop is CAISNRDGSNQPQHF. The CDR3, as DNA: TGTGCCATCAGTAACCGGGACGGCAGCAATCAGCCCCAGCATTTT.

CDR3 sequence reads: CASNVQPDSIYGYTF. The CDR3, as DNA: TGTGCCAGTAACGTTCAGCCGGACAGTATCTATGGCTACACCTTC. V gene TRBV19 combines with J gene TRBJ1-2; possible D gene TRBD1, 6 bases. Germline V CDR1 and CDR2: LNHDA, SQIVND (reference sequence). The CDR3 is made up of 15 amino acids. V was trimmed by 7 bases and J by 4 bases, leaving 19 bases between them.

This clone came up a few times. This chain connects TRBV19 to TRBJ2-1, with D possibly being TRBD2 (6 bases). This CDR3 has 15 amino acids. Per germline, CDR1 LNHDA and CDR2 SQIVND (reference sequence). Trimming shortened V by 3 bases and J by 0 bases, and 9 bases separated the two germline ends. The CDR3 is CASSITGSSYNEQFF. In nucleotides, the CDR3 is TGTGCCAGTAGTATTACCGGGAGCTCCTACAATGAGCAGTTCTTC.

This clone was observed a handful of times. The genes are TRBV27 and TRBJ2-2; 10 bases are shared with TRBD1. With V trimmed by 6 bases and J by 5 bases, 3 bases remained unmatched. CDR1 is MNHEY, CDR2 SMNVEV, per germline (reference sequence). This CDR3 comprises 14 residues. CDR3 sequence reads: CASSRGQGTGELFF. The CDR3 region has the DNA TGTGCCAGCAGCCGGGGACAGGGGACCGGGGAGCTGTTTTTT.